These 18 T cell receptor beta chains came from one sample sequenced in a study of blood T cell repertoires in COVID-19 (TCRdb year 2020). Libraries were prepared through the immunoSEQ multiplex PCR assay. TCRdb stores this immuneACCESS table with in-frame sequences only. Part of the clones is absent; in the studies checked, under half of the shortfall reflects unresolved V genes, and no reason is known for the rest. Present in this sample are just over 250,000 clones, about 86% of which were seen just once. The ten largest clonotypes hold approximately 4% of the sample. The sequenced sample was PBMCs or T cells enriched from blood (not recorded which). The receptor source for this set is a man aged 30-40 years with acute COVID-19.

The V gene is TRBV2, the J gene TRBJ1-1; no definite D call. V was pared by 5 bases and J by 0 bases, with 10 bases between. Looked up from germline, CDR1 is SNHLY and CDR2 is FYNNEI. There are 14 residues in the CDR3. CDR3 in amino acids: CASSLQRLNTEAFF. The DNA for the CDR3 is TGTGCCAGCAGTTTACAGAGATTGAACACTGAAGCTTTCTTT.

This clone was counted between two and nine times. The chain is built from TRBV9 and TRBJ1-4; tentatively, D is TRBD1 (6 bases). Germline V gene sequence: CDR1 SGDLS, CDR2 YYNGEE. V gave up 4 bases and J gave up 0 bases, with 16 bases separating them. This CDR3 has 17 residues. The CDR3 DNA sequence: TGTGCCAGCAGCCTGAAGGACAGCGGCGCAACTAATGAAAAACTGTTTTTT. This translates into CASSLKDSGATNEKLFF. The entire variable domain, with the rest obtained from reference TRBV9 and TRBJ1-4, is as follows: DSGVTQTPKHLITATGQRVTLRCSPRSGDLSVYWYQQSLDQGLQFLIQYYNGEERAKGNILERFSAQQFPDLHSELNLSSLELGDSALYFCASSLKDSGATNEKLFFGSGTQLSVL.

This chain links TRBV19 with TRBJ2-5; TRBD2 might be the D (7 bases). The germline V and J ends were trimmed by 4 bases and 5 bases, with 11 bases remaining between them. CDR1 and CDR2 from the germline V gene are LNHDA and SQIVND (reference sequence). The CDR3 runs 13 residues. The CDR3 region is CASSSGGKETQYF. CDR3 sequence (DNA): TGTGCCAGTAGTAGCGGGGGCAAGGAGACCCAGTACTTC. The entire variable domain, with the rest obtained from reference TRBV19 and TRBJ2-5, is as follows: DGGITQSPKYLFRKEGQNVTLSCEQNLNHDAMYWYRQDPGQGLRLIYYSQIVNDFQKGDIAEGYSVSREKKESFPLTVTSAQKNPTAFYLCASSSGGKETQYFGPGTRLLVL.

The V gene is TRBV4-1, the J gene TRBJ1-1; the match to TRBD1 covers 8 bases. Per germline, CDR1 MGHRA and CDR2 YSYEKL. This CDR3 is 16 amino acids long. V lost 8 bases to trimming and J lost 1 base; unmatched junction nucleotides: 12. The CDR3 DNA follows: TGCGCCAGCTCAAGTATGGGCAGGGGGCGGAACACTGAAGCTTTCTTT. This sequence encodes CASSSMGRGRNTEAFF.

This chain joins TRBV4-1 and TRBJ1-1; 9 bases map to TRBD1. Germline loops: CDR1 MGHRA, CDR2 YSYEKL. The CDR3 totals 18 residues. The J segment lost 0 bases and the V segment lost 4 bases, leaving 12 bases of the junction unmatched. The CDR3 sequence is CASSLSRDREFMNTEAFF. CDR3 coding DNA: TGCGCCAGCAGCCTTTCCCGGGACAGGGAATTTATGAACACTGAAGCTTTCTTT.

The V gene is TRBV5-1, the J gene TRBJ1-1; possible D gene TRBD1, 6 bases. The CDR3 sequence is 15 residues long. Per the germline V gene, CDR1 is SGHRS and CDR2 is YFSETQ. Trimming took 4 bases from V and 4 from J, leaving 17 bases between them. CDR3 region: CASSHQTGPATEAFF. The CDR3 DNA reads TGCGCCAGCAGCCACCAAACAGGGCCAGCCACTGAAGCTTTCTTT. The whole variable domain, filled in from reference TRBV5-1 and TRBJ1-1, reads KAGVTQTPRYLIKTRGQQVTLSCSPISGHRSVSWYQQTPGQGLQFLFEYFSETQRNKGNFPGRFSGRQFSNSRSEMNVSTLELGDSALYLCASSHQTGPATEAFFGQGTRLTVV.

The chain links TRBV5-1 to TRBJ1-2, with 9 bases aligning to TRBD1. The V segment lost 4 bases and the J segment 0 bases; nucleotides outside the gene matches: 7. Germline values: CDR1 SGHRS, CDR2 YFSETQ. This CDR3 is 16 amino acids long. Here the CDR3 DNA reads TGCGCCAGCAGCAGAAACAGGGGGCAAACTAACTATGGCTACACCTTC. It codes for CASSRNRGQTNYGYTF.

V and J are TRBV6-5 and TRBJ1-1, with D uncertain. This CDR3 region has 13 residues. V was shortened by 7 bases and J by 8 bases, with 17 bases between the two germline ends. In germline, CDR1 is MNHEY, CDR2 SVGAGI. CDR3 sequence (DNA): TGTGCCAGCATCACGAGGTGGTCCTCGGAAGCTTTCTTT. Translation gives CASITRWSSEAFF.

The chain links TRBV27 to TRBJ1-2; D might be TRBD1 (5 bases). The CDR3 contains 11 residues. V dropped 8 bases and J dropped 8 bases, with 12 bases sitting between them. The V gene's germline CDR1 is MNHEY and CDR2 SMNVEV (reference sequence). In nucleotides, the CDR3 is TGTGCCAGCCTCTCTGGGGGGGGCTACACCTTC. Amino acids: CASLSGGGYTF.

The J gene is TRBJ1-2, the V gene TRBV24-1; D gene ambiguous. Germline V gives CDR1 KGHDR, CDR2 SFDVKD. V was pared by 4 bases and J by 8 bases, with 10 bases between. The CDR3 is made up of 12 amino acids. The CDR3 spells CATSEFGIGYTF. CDR3 bases: TGTGCCACCAGTGAATTCGGGATCGGCTACACCTTC.

The chain couples TRBV9 to TRBJ2-1, with D uncertain. The CDR3 runs to 15 residues. Per the germline V gene, CDR1 is SGDLS and CDR2 is YYNGEE. V was shortened by 0 bases and J by 0 bases, with 7 bases between the two germline ends. CDR3 sequence reads: CASSVERDSYNEQFF. CDR3 bases: TGTGCCAGCAGCGTAGAACGCGACTCCTACAATGAGCAGTTCTTC.

V is TRBV27 and J is TRBJ1-4; no reliable D call. The CDR3 extends over 13 amino acids. CDR1 and CDR2 (germline): MNHEY, SMNVEV (reference sequence). V lost 4 bases and J lost 11, with 14 bases in between. The CDR3 is CASSSDISRKLFF. The CDR3 bases are TGTGCCAGCAGTTCCGATATATCGCGGAAACTGTTTTTT.

This chain joins TRBV9 and TRBJ2-1, with D maybe TRBD1 (6 bases). V shed 4 bases and J shed 2 bases, with 13 bases lying between them. There are 15 residues in the CDR3. The germline V gene has CDR1 SGDLS and CDR2 YYNGEE. The CDR3 DNA is TGTGCCAGCAGCATACAGGGTGGCCCCTACAATGAGCAGTTCTTC. Amino acids: CASSIQGGPYNEQFF.

A word on this clone: Other DNA sequences in this specimen translate into the identical CDR3. The chain couples TRBV6-5 to TRBJ1-5; 9 bases fit TRBD1. V shed 6 bases, J shed 6 bases, and the junction held 6 bases outside the gene matches. Germline CDR1 reads MNHEY; CDR2 reads SVGAGI. The CDR3 runs 14 residues. CDR3 region: CASSQTGGGQPQHF. DNA of the CDR3: TGTGCCAGCAGCCAAACAGGGGGCGGTCAGCCCCAGCATTTT.

This chain's CDR3 is CASSPPGTGVIFNGYTF. The CDR3 nucleotides are TGTGCCAGCTCACCACCCGGGACAGGGGTCATTTTCAATGGCTACACCTTC. The genes are TRBV18 and TRBJ1-2; 10 nucleotides match TRBD1. Losses at the gene ends were 0 bases for V and 6 bases for J; bases not matched to a gene: 10. Germline loops: CDR1 KGHSH, CDR2 LQKENI. This CDR3 comprises 17 residues.

The rearrangement links TRBV5-4 to TRBJ2-3; D is ambiguous. This CDR3 comprises 14 residues. CDR1 is SGHNT and CDR2 is YYREEE in the germline V gene (reference sequence). The V and J ends lost 4 bases and 0 bases respectively, with 9 bases between them. The CDR3 protein is CASSQTGSTDTQYF. CDR3 nucleotides: TGTGCCAGCAGCCAGACTGGTAGCACAGATACGCAGTATTTT.

The chain recombines TRBV7-8 with TRBJ1-2; D gene unclear. Between the trimmed V and J ends, which lost 1 base and 6 bases, there was a span of 12 bases. This CDR3 comprises 14 residues. Germline CDR1 SGHVS, CDR2 FQNEAQ. The CDR3 DNA reads TGTGCCAGCAGCTTAGTAGTGGGAGGGAATGGCTACACCTTC. It yields the protein CASSLVVGGNGYTF.

The chain joins TRBV18 to TRBJ2-3, with D possibly being TRBD1 (5 bases). This CDR3 region has 13 residues. Germline V gives CDR1 KGHSH, CDR2 LQKENI. V was cut by 4 bases and J by 0 bases, with 5 bases left in between. In nucleotides, the CDR3 is TGTGCCAGCTCACGACAGAGCACAGATACGCAGTATTTT. Protein product: CASSRQSTDTQYF.